Each of the 15 T cell receptor beta chains below was sequenced from the same sample in a study of immune evolution from preneoplasia to lung adenocarcinoma. Produced via immunoSEQ multiplex PCR; TCRdb's table is partial and in-frame only. The table lists 9,000 to 10,000 clones, 85% to 90% of them singletons, with 2.5% to 3.5% in the top ten. Sequencing was done on a sample of FFPE invasive lung adenocarcinoma tissue. The receptors shown here come from a person between 70 and 80 years old with invasive lung adenocarcinoma. Some clones in this sample may be carry-over from other donors' samples.

The chain combines TRBV11-2 with TRBJ2-7, with TRBD2 as a possible D gene (5 bases). Germline V CDR1 and CDR2: SGHAT, FQNNGV. The CDR3 loop spans 14 amino acids. The V gene lost 3 bases and the J gene lost 7 bases, with 16 bases spanning the gap. This CDR3 reads CASSFWLAQREQYF. The DNA of the CDR3 is TGTGCCAGCAGCTTCTGGCTAGCCCAGAGGGAGCAGTACTTC.

J is TRBJ1-1 and V is TRBV6-1; 8 bases agree with TRBD1. The CDR3 sequence is 16 residues long. CDR1 is MNHNS and CDR2 is SASEGT in the germline V gene. V trimming: 0 bases; J trimming: 5 bases; junction bases outside the gene matches: 8. Here the CDR3 DNA reads TGTGCCAGCAGTGAAGCGCTGGCCAGGGGGCGTACTGAAGCTTTCTTT. Translated, it gives CASSEALARGRTEAFF.

The genes are TRBV11-2 and TRBJ1-1; D uncertain. Deletions cut 1 base from V and 1 base from J, with 7 bases between. CDR1 and CDR2 from the germline V gene are SGHAT and FQNNGV. The CDR3 covers 14 residues. CDR3 nucleotide sequence: TGTGCCAGCAGCTTAGCTCCCTCGAACACTGAAGCTTTCTTT. It is translated as CASSLAPSNTEAFF.

This chain connects TRBV9 to TRBJ2-6, with 10 bases matching TRBD1. After removal of 2 bases from V and 0 bases from J, the junction contained 17 bases not matched to a gene. Germline V gene data show CDR1 as SGDLS and CDR2 as YYNGEE. CDR3 length equals 22 residues. CDR3 residues: CASSVDRWGGTGARSGANVLTF. DNA of the CDR3: TGTGCCAGCAGCGTGGATAGGTGGGGTGGGACAGGGGCCCGCTCTGGGGCCAACGTCCTGACTTTC.

The chain is built from TRBV4-1 and TRBJ2-5; D tentatively fits TRBD1 or TRBD2 (5 bases each). The V gene's germline CDR1 is MGHRA and CDR2 YSYEKL. V was cut by 5 bases and J by 1 base, with 17 bases left in between. The CDR3 length is 16 residues. The CDR3 sequence is CASSSLGRSSQETQYF. The CDR3 nucleotides read TGCGCCAGCAGCTCGCTGGGACGGAGCTCCCAAGAGACCCAGTACTTC.

J is TRBJ2-5 and V is TRBV7-6; perhaps TRBD2 as D (6 bases). This CDR3 has 13 residues. Germline V lookup: CDR1 SGHVS, CDR2 FNYEAQ. Trimming stripped 5 bases from V and 3 bases from J, with 10 bases between. The CDR3 region is CASSRRGKETQYF. CDR3 sequence (DNA): TGTGCCAGCAGCCGGAGGGGTAAAGAGACCCAGTACTTC.

V gene TRBV9 combines with J gene TRBJ2-3, with 7 positions matching TRBD2. CDR1 is SGDLS and CDR2 is YYNGEE in the germline V gene. The CDR3 sequence is 15 residues long. Unmatched junction bases numbered 6, after V lost 3 bases and J lost 2 bases. This chain's CDR3 is CASSGSGDYTDTQYF. Written as DNA, the CDR3 is TGTGCCAGCAGCGGATCCGGGGACTACACAGATACGCAGTATTTT.

This chain connects TRBV6-6 to TRBJ2-1; possible D gene TRBD2, 5 bases. CDR1 is MNHNY, CDR2 SVGAGI, per germline (reference sequence). This CDR3 has 14 amino acids. V was shortened by 1 base and J by 4 bases, with 8 bases between the two germline ends. DNA of the CDR3: TGTGCCAGCAGTTACTGGACTCAATACAATGAGCAGTTCTTC. As protein: CASSYWTQYNEQFF.

The rearrangement links TRBV4-1 to TRBJ2-7; D uncertain. Looked up from germline, CDR1 is MGHRA and CDR2 is YSYEKL. The CDR3 totals 15 residues. Trimming pared 0 bases from V and 7 bases from J, leaving 16 bases between. CDR3 nucleotide sequence: TGCGCCAGCAGCCAAGATTATCCTTGGGCCATGGAGCAGTACTTC. Its protein is CASSQDYPWAMEQYF.

This clone has just a few counts. The V and J genes are TRBV6-1 and TRBJ1-1, with no clear D. The CDR3 is 16 residues long. Trimming left V 3 bases short and J 5 bases short, with 19 bases between. Germline-derived CDR1 and CDR2 are MNHNS and SASEGT. CDR3 protein: CASSDPTRPWRTEAFF. DNA of the CDR3: TGTGCCAGCAGTGACCCTACCCGTCCGTGGCGGACTGAAGCTTTCTTT.

V and J are TRBV7-2 and TRBJ1-5; no clear D. Trimming stripped 5 bases from V and 0 bases from J, with 14 bases between. The CDR3 is 16 residues long. Germline CDR1 and CDR2: SGHTA and FQGNSA. The CDR3 reads CASSQSPRYSNQPQHF. In DNA form, the CDR3 reads TGTGCCAGCAGCCAGTCTCCACGGTATAGCAATCAGCCCCAGCATTTT.

This clone was observed once. The chain uses TRBV11-1 and TRBJ1-1; D is uncertain. Deletions cut 6 bases from V and 4 bases from J, with 12 bases between. Germline CDR1 reads SGHAT; CDR2 reads FQDESV (reference sequence). The CDR3 loop spans 13 amino acids. CDR3 nucleotide sequence: TGTGCCAGCAGTTTTGAAGAGGGCACTGAAGCTTTCTTT. Encoded protein: CASSFEEGTEAFF.

This chain joins TRBV15 and TRBJ1-5; a weak D match, TRBD1 (6 bases). CDR1 is LNHNV, CDR2 YYDKDF, per germline (reference sequence). The ends were cut back, 2 bases at V and 3 bases at J, with 11 bases in the middle. The CDR3 is 15 residues long. CDR3 coding DNA: TGTGCCACCAGCAGATCCCAGGGGCCCAATCAGCCCCAGCATTTT. The encoded protein is CATSRSQGPNQPQHF.

This clone was observed once. The chain links TRBV28 to TRBJ2-2; unclear D gene. V was shortened by 3 bases and J by 0 bases, with 5 bases between the two germline ends. CDR1 and CDR2 from the germline V gene are MDHEN and SYDVKM. The CDR3 consists of 14 residues. CDR3 loop: CASSFGSNTGELFF. CDR3 nucleotides: TGTGCCAGCAGTTTCGGATCGAACACCGGGGAGCTGTTTTTT.

The CDR3 protein is CASSQDGQGPPNQPQHF. The CDR3 nucleotides are TGCGCCAGCAGCCAAGATGGGCAGGGACCCCCCAATCAGCCCCAGCATTTT. This chain links TRBV4-1 with TRBJ1-5; D might be TRBD1 (5 bases). Germline-derived CDR1 and CDR2 are MGHRA and YSYEKL. Trimming removed 0 bases at V and 3 bases at J, with 15 bases between. The CDR3 is 17 residues long.